The clone carrying this TCR beta chain was seen at least ten times. The data originate from a study of T cells in Graves' hyperthyroidism and ophthalmopathy. The CDR3 has 14 amino acids. Germline V gene data show CDR1 as MNHEY and CDR2 as SMNVEV (reference sequence). The V gene lost 3 bases and the J gene lost 5 bases, with 14 bases spanning the gap. From RNA transcripts, TCR beta CDR3 regions were amplified. HTBI primers were used for first-round RT-PCR of the TCR CDR3. TCRdb redid the calling of the multiplex PCR reads with MiXCR, one entry per CDR3 protein. The top ten hold around 30% of the sample, which has 270,000 or so distinct CDR3 sequences, 13% to 15% seen once.

The J gene is TRBJ2-7, the V gene TRBV27; a possible D gene is TRBD1 (6 bases). The sequence was collected from a woman in her forties or fifties with Graves' hyperthyroidism that later progressed to Graves' ophthalmopathy. Input material: blood. CDR3 sequence (DNA): TGTGCCAGCAGTTTCCCAGACAGGCAGCACGAGCAGTACTTC. Residues: CASSFPDRQHEQYF.